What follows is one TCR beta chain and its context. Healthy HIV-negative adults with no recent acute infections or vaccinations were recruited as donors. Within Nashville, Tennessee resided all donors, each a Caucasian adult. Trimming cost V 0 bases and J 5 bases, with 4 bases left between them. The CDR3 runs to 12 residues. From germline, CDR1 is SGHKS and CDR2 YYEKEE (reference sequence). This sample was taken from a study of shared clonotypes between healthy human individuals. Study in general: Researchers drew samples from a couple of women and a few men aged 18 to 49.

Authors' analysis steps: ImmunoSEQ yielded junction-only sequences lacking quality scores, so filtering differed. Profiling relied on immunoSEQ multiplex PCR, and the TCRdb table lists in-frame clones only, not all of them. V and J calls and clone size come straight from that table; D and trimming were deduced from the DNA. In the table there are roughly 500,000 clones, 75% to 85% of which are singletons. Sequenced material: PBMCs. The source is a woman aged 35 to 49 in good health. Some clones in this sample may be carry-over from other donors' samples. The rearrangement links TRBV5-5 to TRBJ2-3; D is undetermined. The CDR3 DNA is TGTGCCAGCAGCTTGGCCGGAGATACGCAGTATTTT. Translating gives CASSLAGDTQYF.